This TCR beta chain was sequenced for a study of Ad26.COV2.S vaccination and SARS-CoV-2 variants. The method was immunoSEQ multiplex PCR; TCRdb's version includes in-frame clones alone and lacks a portion of them. The table lists around 400,000 clones, roughly 90% of them singletons. Regarding treatment: 15 to 20 received Ad26.COV2.S at low or high dose, single or two shots; several received placebo; per-sample allocation not given. Sampling was performed 63 days after the first vaccine or placebo injection. The material was peripheral blood, obtained in a trial of Ad26.COV2.S vaccine versus placebo. This receptor was identified in a person aged 18-65 years who received the Ad26.COV2.S COVID-19 vaccine or a placebo.

CDR3 amino acids: CASSIDNIWASGRATNEQFF. For the CDR3, the DNA is TGTGCCAGTAGTATAGATAACATATGGGCTAGCGGGAGGGCCACGAACGAGCAGTTCTTC. This chain joins TRBV19 and TRBJ2-1, with 12 bases lining up with TRBD2. The CDR3 is 20 amino acids. Germline-derived CDR1 and CDR2 are LNHDA and SQIVND (reference sequence). The V gene end was trimmed by 0 bases and the J gene end by 10 bases; junction bases not matched to a gene: 19.